This T cell receptor (beta chain) derives from a study of response to subunit inactivated influenza vaccine. After removal of 4 bases from V and 4 bases from J, the junction contained 12 bases not matched to a gene. The CDR3 contains 17 residues. The V gene's germline CDR1 is SGDLS and CDR2 YYNGEE. Regarding the study as a whole: Few additional T cells are recruited per seasonal influenza vaccination, authors suggested.

Note on this clonotype: Antigen unknown.

TCRdb reprocessed the RT-PCR reads with MiXCR, giving one entry per CDR3 protein. The sample has 450,000 to 700,000 distinct CDR3 sequences, roughly 15% seen once. The input for sequencing was PBMCs from blood, taken about 13 days after vaccination. V is TRBV9 and J is TRBJ2-1; 9 nucleotides line up with TRBD2. This TCR was recovered from a man aged 45-65 years who received an inactivated influenza vaccine. CDR3 in amino acids: CASSFRSTSGPYNEQFF. The CDR3 DNA sequence: TGTGCCAGCAGCTTCCGATCGACTAGCGGCCCGTACAATGAGCAGTTCTTC.